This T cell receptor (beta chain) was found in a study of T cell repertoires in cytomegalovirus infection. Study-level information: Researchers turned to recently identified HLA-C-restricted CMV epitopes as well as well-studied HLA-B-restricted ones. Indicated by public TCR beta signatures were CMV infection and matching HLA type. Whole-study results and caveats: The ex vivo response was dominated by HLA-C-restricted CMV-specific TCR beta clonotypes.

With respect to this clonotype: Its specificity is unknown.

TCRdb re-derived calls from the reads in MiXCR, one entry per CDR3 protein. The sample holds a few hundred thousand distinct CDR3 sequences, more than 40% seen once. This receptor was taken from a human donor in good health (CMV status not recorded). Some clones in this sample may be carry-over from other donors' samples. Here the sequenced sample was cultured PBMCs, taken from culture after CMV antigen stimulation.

This chain's CDR3 is CATTLGAGGTYEQYF. CDR3 DNA sequence: TGTGCCACAACCCTAGGGGCGGGGGGCACCTACGAGCAGTACTTC. This chain uses TRBV10-3 with TRBJ2-7; 8 positions agree with TRBD2. The V gene end was trimmed by 10 bases and the J gene end by 2 bases; junction bases not matched to a gene: 13. The CDR3 is made up of 15 amino acids. The V gene's germline CDR1 is ENHRY and CDR2 SYGVKD.